This T cell receptor (beta chain) was recovered during a study of regulatory T cells in long-lasting Graves disease. Whole-study findings and limits: Persistent disease exhibited a predilection for TRBV28, TRBJ1-2 and TRBJ2-5. It was peripheral blood alone, not thyroid tissue, that was studied.

Time point: newly diagnosed GD, antithyroid drugs for less than 3 months. Extracted PBMC RNA gave rise to the TCR library. Investigators report Graves' disease was diagnosed under American Thyroid Association guidelines. V lost 3 bases, J lost 4 bases, and 16 bases lay in between. This CDR3 has 15 residues. The V gene's germline CDR1 is DFQATT and CDR2 SNEGSKA (reference sequence). This clonotype was recorded at least ten times. As yet, its antigen is unknown. To make TCR beta libraries, researchers used iRepertoire HTBI primers and Arm-PCR of CDR3 regions. Study processing details: Throughout the samples, researchers identified some 62 TRBV and more than twelve TRBJ segments. TCRdb redid the calling of the multiplex PCR reads with MiXCR, one entry per CDR3 protein. TCRdb's processing, not the authors', yielded these V and J calls. The sample includes about 220,000 distinct CDR3 sequences, 15% to 20% of them seen just once.

The source of this sequence is a female donor with Graves disease. Material: peripheral blood mononuclear cells (PBMCs), obtained at new diagnosis, from a patient treated with antithyroid drugs. The gene calls are TRBV20-1 and TRBJ2-1, with D maybe TRBD2 (7 bases). CDR3 sequence (DNA): TGCAGTGCTAGGGGGGGGCGAAGCACATACAATGAGCAGTTCTTC. As protein: CSARGGRSTYNEQFF.